This T cell receptor (beta chain) was captured by sequencing in a study of T cell changes during pregnancy in multiple sclerosis (dated by TCRdb to the late 2010s). Notes on the research overall: In women with multiple sclerosis, the researchers looked at how the T cell repertoire shifted as pregnancy progressed.

The library was obtained by the immunoSEQ multiplex PCR assay. As stored in TCRdb, this immuneACCESS dataset retains in-frame rearrangements with V and J assigned. A fraction of the clones does not appear; measured against another copy, unresolved V genes explain less than half of the discrepancy, and the remainder lacks a known reason. This sample holds about 21,000 clones; 80% to 90% were observed only once. About 7.5% of the sample is held by the ten biggest clonotypes. A remark on this clone: There is no known antigen for this receptor. No base qualities exist here, and no much larger clone lies one base off it.

Based on the germline V gene (reference sequence), the CDR1 and CDR2 sequences are LNHDA and SQIVND. The germline V end is reduced by 6 bases and the J end by 8 bases; junction bases left unmatched: 9. There are 15 amino acids in the CDR3, from cysteine to phenylalanine inclusive. Only the CDR3 part of the read is kept: 45 bases, read in frame from the first base. In this chain, TRBV19 is recombined with TRBJ2-1; 11 of the junction bases match TRBD1. Sequencing was performed on CD8+ T cells from peripheral blood mononuclear cells, taken in the second trimester of pregnancy. The source of this sequence is a female donor in good health, enrolled as a control in a pregnancy study. The DNA sequence follows: TGTGCCAGTAGCCCGGACAGGGGGCGTCAGGATGAGCAGTTCTTC. Its product reads: CASSPDRGRQDEQFF.